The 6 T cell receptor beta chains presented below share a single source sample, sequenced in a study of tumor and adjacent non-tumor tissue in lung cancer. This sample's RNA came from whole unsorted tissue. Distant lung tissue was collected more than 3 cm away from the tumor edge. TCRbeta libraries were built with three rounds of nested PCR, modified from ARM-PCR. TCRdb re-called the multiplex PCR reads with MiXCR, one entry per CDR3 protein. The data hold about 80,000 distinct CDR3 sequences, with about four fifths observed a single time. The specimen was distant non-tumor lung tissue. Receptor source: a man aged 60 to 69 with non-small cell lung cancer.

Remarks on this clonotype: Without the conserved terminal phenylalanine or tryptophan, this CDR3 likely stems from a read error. The CDR3 coding sequence is TGTGCCAGCCGGGGGAGTGGCGGCTCCTACAATGAGCAGTTCTAC. Protein sequence: CASRGSGGSYNEQFY. The rearrangement uses TRBV25-1 and TRBJ2-1; tentatively, D is TRBD2 (6 bases). CDR1 MGHDK and CDR2 SYGVNS come from the germline V gene. CDR3 length: 15 residues. The V end was cut by 8 bases, the J end by 0 bases, with 14 bases between.

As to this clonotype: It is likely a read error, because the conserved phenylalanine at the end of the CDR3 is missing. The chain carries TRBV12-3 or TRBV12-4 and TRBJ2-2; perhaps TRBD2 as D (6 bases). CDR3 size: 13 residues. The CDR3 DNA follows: TGTGCCAGCAGTTCACTAGCTACCGGGAAGCTGTTTATT. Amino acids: CASSSLATGKLFI.

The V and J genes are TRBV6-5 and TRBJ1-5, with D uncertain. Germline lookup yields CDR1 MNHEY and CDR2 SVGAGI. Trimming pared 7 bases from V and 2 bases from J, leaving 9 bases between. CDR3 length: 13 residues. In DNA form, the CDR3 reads TGTGCCAGCAACAACCGACGCAATCAGCCCCAGCATTTT. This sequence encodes CASNNRRNQPQHF.

The CDR3 region is CASSAAGVIAEQYF. CDR3 DNA sequence: TGTGCCAGCAGCGCCGCGGGAGTCATAGCCGAGCAGTACTTC. The chain joins TRBV12-3 or TRBV12-4 to TRBJ2-7; 7 bases line up with TRBD2. This CDR3 region has 14 residues. The V and J ends lost 6 bases and 6 bases, in that order; junction bases with no gene match: 11.

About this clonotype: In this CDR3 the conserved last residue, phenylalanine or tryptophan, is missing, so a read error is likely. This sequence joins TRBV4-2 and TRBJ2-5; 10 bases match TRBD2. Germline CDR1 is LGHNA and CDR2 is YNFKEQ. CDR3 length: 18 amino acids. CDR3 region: CASNQDLSGGALLETQYI. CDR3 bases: TGTGCCAGCAACCAAGACTTGAGCGGGGGGGCCCTGTTGGAGACCCAGTACATC.

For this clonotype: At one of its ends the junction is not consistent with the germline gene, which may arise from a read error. The DNA of the CDR3 is TGTGCCAGCAGCAGCTCGACCTCGGGGGTTAACTATGGGTACACCTTC. Protein: CASSSSTSGVNYGYTF. The chain combines TRBV11-3 with TRBJ1-2, with D perhaps matching TRBD1 (5 bases). From germline, CDR1 is SGHNT and CDR2 YENEEA. The CDR3 has 16 amino acids.